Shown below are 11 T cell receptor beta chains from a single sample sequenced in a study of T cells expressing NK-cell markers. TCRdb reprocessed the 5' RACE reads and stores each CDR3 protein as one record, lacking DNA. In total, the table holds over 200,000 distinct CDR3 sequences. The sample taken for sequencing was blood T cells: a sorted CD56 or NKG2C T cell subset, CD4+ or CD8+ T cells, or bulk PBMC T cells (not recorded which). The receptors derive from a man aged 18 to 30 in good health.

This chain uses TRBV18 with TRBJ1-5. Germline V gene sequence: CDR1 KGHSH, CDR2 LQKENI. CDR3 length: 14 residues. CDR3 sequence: CASSRGNQNQPQHF. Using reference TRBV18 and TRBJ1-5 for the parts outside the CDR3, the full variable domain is NAGVMQNPRHLVRRRGQEARLRCSPMKGHSHVYWYRQLPEEGLKFMVYLQKENIIDESGMPKERFSAEFPKEGPSILRIQQVVRGDSAAYFCASSRGNQNQPQHFGDGTRLSIL.

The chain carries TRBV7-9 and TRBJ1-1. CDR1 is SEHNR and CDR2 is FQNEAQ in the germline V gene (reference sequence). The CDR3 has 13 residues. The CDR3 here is CASSVQPNTEAFF.

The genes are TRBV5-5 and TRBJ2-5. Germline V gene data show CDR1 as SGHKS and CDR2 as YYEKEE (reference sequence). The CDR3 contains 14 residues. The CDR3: CASSSPRERETQYF.

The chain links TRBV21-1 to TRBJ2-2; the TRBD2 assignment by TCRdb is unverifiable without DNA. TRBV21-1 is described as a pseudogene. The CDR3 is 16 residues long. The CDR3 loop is CASSPYSAHNTGELFF.

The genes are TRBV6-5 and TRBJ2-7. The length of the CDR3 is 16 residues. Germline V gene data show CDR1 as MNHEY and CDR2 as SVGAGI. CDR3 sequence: CASSYSNTRSAYEQYF.

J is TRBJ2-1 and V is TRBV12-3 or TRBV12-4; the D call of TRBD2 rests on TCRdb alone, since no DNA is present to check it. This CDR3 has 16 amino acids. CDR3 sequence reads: CASSLFPSGSNNEQFF.

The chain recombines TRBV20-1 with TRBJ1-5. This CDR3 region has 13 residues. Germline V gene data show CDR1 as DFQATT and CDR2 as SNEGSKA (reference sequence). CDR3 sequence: CSASYEGNQPQHF.

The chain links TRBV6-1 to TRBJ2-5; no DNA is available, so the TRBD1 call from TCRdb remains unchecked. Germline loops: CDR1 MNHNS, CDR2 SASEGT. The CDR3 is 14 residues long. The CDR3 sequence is CATRQASTQETQYF.

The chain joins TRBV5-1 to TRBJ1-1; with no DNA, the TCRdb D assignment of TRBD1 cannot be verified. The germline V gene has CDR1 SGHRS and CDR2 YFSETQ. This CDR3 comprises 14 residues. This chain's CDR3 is CASSSRTGATEAFF.

The CDR3 loop is CSARGGQTYEQYF. The chain is built from TRBV20-1 and TRBJ2-7; TCRdb names TRBD1, which stays unverified in the absence of DNA. In germline, CDR1 is DFQATT, CDR2 SNEGSKA (reference sequence). The CDR3 is made up of 13 amino acids.

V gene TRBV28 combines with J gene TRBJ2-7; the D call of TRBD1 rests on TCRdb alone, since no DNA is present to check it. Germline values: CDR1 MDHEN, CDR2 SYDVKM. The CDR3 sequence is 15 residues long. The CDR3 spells CASRGGTGGFYEQYF.